This T cell receptor (beta chain) is from a study of human T cells and chemical hapten exposure. Notes on the study in general: PT1 expanded TCR numbers tracked positively with patch test score.

TCRdb recomputed calls from the RACE reads with MiXCR, one row per CDR3 protein. This table has approximately 60,000 distinct CDR3 sequences, 9.5% to 10% appearing once. Notes on this clonotype: What it binds is unknown.

Time point defined: pre-sensitization, week 0. Treatment described: therapeutic diphenylcyclopropenone sensitization with weekly scalp DPC. V lost 5 bases to trimming and J lost 3 bases, with 9 bases between them. This CDR3 spans 13 amino acids. Germline V gene sequence: CDR1 SGHAT, CDR2 FQNNGV. The chain couples TRBV11-2 to TRBJ2-3, with D unresolved. The origin of this receptor is a man between 40 and 49 years old with alopecia areata. Some clones in this sample may be carry-over from other donors' samples. The sequences come from whole blood, collected in connection with sensitization to the hapten diphenylcyclopropenone (DPC). The chain's CDR3 is CASSLRRTDTQYF. Here the CDR3 DNA reads TGTGCCAGCAGCCTGCGGAGAACAGATACGCAGTATTTT.